This entry lists 22 T cell receptor beta chains sequenced from one sample in a study of control samples from healthy donors and cancer patients. The data were produced by immunoSEQ multiplex PCR, yet TCRdb's version contains in-frame clones alone and is incomplete. This sample carries just over 20,000 clones, about 85% of them seen once, and the ten largest clones take 20% to 25%. The sequenced sample consisted of PBMCs. These receptors originate from a man in his 60s with colorectal cancer.

This chain uses TRBV5-1 with TRBJ2-3; D is possibly TRBD2 (5 bases). The germline gives CDR1 SGHRS, CDR2 YFSETQ. V was pared by 4 bases and J by 5 bases, with 14 bases between. CDR3 length: 14 residues. The DNA for the CDR3 is TGCGCCAGCAGCCTAAGCGGACGGGAAGATACGCAGTATTTT. This gives the protein CASSLSGREDTQYF.

This clone appeared a few times. The genes are TRBV3-1 (or the pseudogene TRBV3-2) and TRBJ2-7; D call uncertain. V shed 0 bases and J shed 7 bases, with 10 bases lying between them. The CDR3 is 13 amino acids. Germline V lookup: CDR1 LGHDT, CDR2 YNNKEL (reference sequence). The DNA of the CDR3 is TGTGCCAGCAGCCAAGATCGGGCGAGGGAGCAGTACTTC. Protein: CASSQDRAREQYF.

The sample holds one count of this clone. The chain uses TRBV4-1 and TRBJ1-1, with a tentative D call TRBD1 (5 bases). V lost 7 bases and J 1 base, leaving 13 bases between the germline ends. In germline, CDR1 is MGHRA, CDR2 YSYEKL. The CDR3 spans 14 residues. This CDR3 reads CASTRLDKNTEAFF. DNA of the CDR3: TGCGCCAGCACCCGCCTGGACAAGAACACTGAAGCTTTCTTT.

The gene calls are TRBV19 and TRBJ2-5; the D gene is possibly TRBD1 (6 bases). V lost 10 bases and J 5 bases, leaving 14 bases between the germline ends. The CDR3 is 12 amino acids. Germline values: CDR1 LNHDA, CDR2 SQIVND (reference sequence). The chain's CDR3 is CATRQAGETQYF. CDR3 sequence (DNA): TGTGCCACTAGACAGGCCGGTGAGACCCAGTACTTC.

The chain has TRBV18 and TRBJ1-1; the D gene is possibly TRBD1 (5 bases). CDR3 length equals 17 residues. Germline V gene lookup returns CDR1 KGHSH and CDR2 LQKENI. Trimming stripped 0 bases from V and 0 bases from J, with 14 bases between. Written as DNA, the CDR3 is TGTGCCAGCTCACCACCGTTAACAGGTGGGGTGAACACTGAAGCTTTCTTT. It yields the protein CASSPPLTGGVNTEAFF.

This chain joins TRBV10-2 and TRBJ1-5; D possibly corresponds to TRBD1 (6 bases). CDR3 length: 15 residues. Germline loops: CDR1 WSHSY, CDR2 SAAADI. Trimming left V 8 bases short and J 2 bases short, with 16 bases between. CDR3 loop: CASASGVTGNQPQHF. The CDR3 DNA follows: TGCGCCAGCGCATCAGGGGTTACGGGCAATCAGCCCCAGCATTTT.

This chain links TRBV6-4 with TRBJ1-1; the D gene is possibly TRBD1 (6 bases). Trimming pared 6 bases from V and 4 bases from J, leaving 15 bases between. Germline loops: CDR1 MRHNA, CDR2 SNTAGT. The CDR3 extends over 14 amino acids. DNA of the CDR3: TGTGCCAGCAGACAATCCAGGGGCAGCACTGAAGCTTTCTTT. Translating it yields CASRQSRGSTEAFF.

The rearrangement uses TRBV18 and TRBJ1-2; the D gene is possibly TRBD1 (6 bases). V lost 4 bases and J 4 bases, leaving 10 bases between the germline ends. The CDR3 loop spans 13 amino acids. From germline, CDR1 is KGHSH and CDR2 LQKENI. CDR3 sequence reads: CASSQQGAYGYTF. CDR3 coding DNA: TGTGCCAGCTCACAACAGGGTGCCTATGGCTACACCTTC.

This clone was found a few times. The J gene is TRBJ2-7, the V gene TRBV29-1, with a possible D match to TRBD2 (7 bases). The CDR3 is 14 amino acids. V was trimmed by 5 bases and J by 2 bases, leaving 16 bases between them. The germline V gene has CDR1 SQVTM and CDR2 ANQGSEA. Written as DNA, the CDR3 is TGCAGCGTTCGGTGGGGGGGCCCCCCCTACGAGCAGTACTTC. Amino acid sequence: CSVRWGGPPYEQYF.

This clone rates as medium-sized (0.01 to 0.1%). The rearrangement uses TRBV4-1 and TRBJ1-2; D possibly corresponds to TRBD1 (5 bases). The CDR3 contains 13 residues. V lost 4 bases, J lost 6 bases, and 12 bases lay in between. Germline V CDR1 and CDR2: MGHRA, YSYEKL. The CDR3: CASSLTGVDGYTF. CDR3 nucleotides: TGCGCCAGCAGCCTCACGGGGGTAGATGGCTACACCTTC.

V usage is TRBV7-8 and J usage is TRBJ1-5; D may be TRBD1 (6 bases). There are 16 residues in the CDR3. Trimming removed 2 bases at V and 0 bases at J, with 11 bases between. Germline values: CDR1 SGHVS, CDR2 FQNEAQ. The CDR3 DNA reads TGTGCCAGCAGCTTATCTAGGACAGCTAGCAATCAGCCCCAGCATTTT. As protein: CASSLSRTASNQPQHF.

The chain is built from TRBV5-1 and TRBJ2-2; no definite D call. CDR3 length: 15 residues. The ends were cut back, 0 bases at V and 0 bases at J, with 6 bases in the middle. CDR1 is SGHRS, CDR2 YFSETQ, per germline. The CDR3 is CASSLGGANTGELFF. The CDR3 bases are TGCGCCAGCAGCTTGGGAGGAGCGAACACCGGGGAGCTGTTTTTT.

The CDR3 protein is CASSQGGTPNYGYTF. In DNA form, the CDR3 reads TGTGCCAGCAGCCAAGGGGGGACTCCTAACTATGGCTACACCTTC. The V and J genes are TRBV3-1 (or the pseudogene TRBV3-2) and TRBJ1-2; D is possibly TRBD1 (5 bases). This CDR3 has 15 residues. Germline CDR1 and CDR2: LGHDT and YNNKEL (reference sequence). Trimming pared 1 base from V and 0 bases from J, leaving 9 bases between.

The chain couples TRBV7-8 to TRBJ1-5; tentative D call: TRBD1 (5 bases). Trimming took 3 bases from V and 9 from J, leaving 15 bases between them. Germline lookup yields CDR1 SGHVS and CDR2 FQNEAQ. The CDR3 has 14 residues. In nucleotides, the CDR3 is TGTGCCAGCAGCTTTGACCAGGGAGAGTGGCCCCAGCATTTT. Protein sequence: CASSFDQGEWPQHF.

The chain links TRBV30 to TRBJ1-1; D may be TRBD1 (6 bases). This CDR3 spans 12 amino acids. Germline lookup yields CDR1 GTSNPN and CDR2 SVGIG (reference sequence). Trimming took 3 bases from V and 11 from J, leaving 16 bases between them. The CDR3 DNA reads TGTGCCTGGAGCGGGGGGCCATGGTGGGCTTTCTTT. This encodes CAWSGGPWWAFF.

The chain joins TRBV5-1 to TRBJ1-5; 7 bases are a match to TRBD1. The V and J ends lost 2 bases and 11 bases, in that order; junction bases with no gene match: 16. This CDR3 spans 16 amino acids. Germline values: CDR1 SGHRS, CDR2 YFSETQ. This CDR3 reads CASSFRDRPPLGAQHF. The CDR3 DNA reads TGCGCCAGCAGCTTCCGGGACAGACCTCCCTTAGGGGCCCAGCATTTT.

V gene TRBV24-1 combines with J gene TRBJ1-2, with D uncertain. The CDR3 runs 12 residues. CDR1 is KGHDR, CDR2 SFDVKD, per germline. Between the trimmed V and J ends, which lost 4 bases and 9 bases, there was a span of 11 bases. The CDR3 sequence: CATSDVGVSYTF. The CDR3 DNA sequence: TGTGCCACCAGTGACGTCGGGGTAAGCTACACCTTC.

V gene TRBV6-4 combines with J gene TRBJ1-1; D remains ambiguous. V lost 7 bases to trimming and J lost 1 base, with 10 bases between them. The CDR3 covers 13 residues. Germline CDR1 and CDR2: MRHNA and SNTAGT. The CDR3 here is CASKSETNTEAFF. In DNA, the CDR3 is TGTGCCAGCAAGTCCGAGACGAACACTGAAGCTTTCTTT.

This chain connects TRBV25-1 to TRBJ1-6; the D gene is possibly TRBD1 (5 bases). V was cut by 5 bases and J by 4 bases, with 18 bases left in between. Germline V gene data show CDR1 as MGHDK and CDR2 as SYGVNS. The CDR3 extends over 17 amino acids. The CDR3 DNA reads as TGTGCCAGCAGTCGCGGCCGAAGGGGTTTATATAATTCACCCCTCCACTTT. Its translation is CASSRGRRGLYNSPLHF.

The V gene is TRBV6-5, the J gene TRBJ1-1; D is perhaps TRBD1 (6 bases). CDR3 length: 15 residues. The V gene lost 5 bases and the J gene lost 0 bases, with 13 bases spanning the gap. Per the germline V gene, CDR1 is MNHEY and CDR2 is SVGAGI. Here the CDR3 reads CASSIRTEMNTEAFF. The CDR3 nucleotides read TGTGCCAGCAGTATTCGGACAGAGATGAACACTGAAGCTTTCTTT.

This chain links TRBV29-1 with TRBJ1-2; no definite D call. V shed 0 bases and J shed 5 bases, with 19 bases lying between them. This CDR3 contains 16 residues. Germline V CDR1 and CDR2: SQVTM, ANQGSEA. In nucleotides, the CDR3 is TGCAGCGTTGAAGACCCCCGGCGGGCCTCGGGATATGGCTACACCTTC. This encodes CSVEDPRRASGYGYTF.

This clone occurred a few times. The chain carries TRBV3-1 (or the pseudogene TRBV3-2) and TRBJ1-1; D is undetermined. Germline-derived CDR1 and CDR2 are LGHDT and YNNKEL (reference sequence). The ends were cut back, 1 base at V and 4 bases at J, with 10 bases in the middle. This CDR3 comprises 14 residues. CDR3 in DNA: TGTGCCAGCAGCCAAGTTTCGGAGATCACTGAAGCTTTCTTT. The encoded protein is CASSQVSEITEAFF.